Sequencing of this T cell receptor (beta chain) was carried out in a study of metastatic and nonmetastatic thyroid tumors. Overall study findings and caveats: As reported, TCR beta diversity in blood and tumor was significantly higher in malignant thyroid tumors than in benign nodules.

CDR3 length equals 15 residues. CDR1 MNHNS and CDR2 SASEGT come from the germline V gene. Before thyroid surgery, none of the patients had received any treatment. TCRdb re-called the PCR reads via MiXCR. The table has about 59,000 clones, around 15% seen once. This clone appeared many times. The antigen remains undetermined. At one of its ends the junction is not consistent with the germline gene, which may arise from a read error. What was sequenced was blood. This sequence was found in a male donor with papillary thyroid cancer or a benign thyroid nodule (not recorded which). Some clones in this sample may be carry-over from other donors' samples. The chain combines TRBV6-1 with TRBJ2-3; 14 bases map to TRBD2. The CDR3 spells CANSGGTSGGDTQYF. In nucleotides, the CDR3 is TGTGCCAACAGTGGGGGGACTAGCGGGGGAGATACGCAGTATTTT.